This TCR beta chain was sequenced for a study of T cell responses to AZD1222 COVID-19 vaccine. TCRdb keeps only in-frame clones here, not all; method: immunoSEQ multiplex PCR. The table includes 150,000 or so clones, roughly nine tenths detected once. This receptor was obtained from an adult in good health. This specimen consisted of peripheral blood, obtained on day 0 of AZD1222 vaccination.

For the CDR3, the DNA is TGTGCCAGCAGTCCGGAAGGCCCGGGCGATTATTCACCCCTCCACTTT. As protein: CASSPEGPGDYSPLHF. The J gene is TRBJ1-6, the V gene TRBV2; no clear D. Germline values: CDR1 SNHLY, CDR2 FYNNEI. Trimming removed 5 bases from V and 8 bases from J, with 19 bases in between. The CDR3 is made up of 16 amino acids. The full variable domain, rest sourced from reference TRBV2 and TRBJ1-6, is EPEVTQTPSHQVTQMGQEVILRCVPISNHLYFYWYRQILGQKVEFLVSFYNNEISEKSEIFDDQFSVERPDGSNFTLKIRSTKLEDSAMYFCASSPEGPGDYSPLHFGNGTRLTVT.